This note documents a single TCR beta chain sequence. What it binds is not known. This sample is drawn from a study of T cells in narcolepsy. In the study overall: Donors had narcolepsy type 1 or type 2, or were healthy controls.

The repertoire was sequenced with immunoSEQ multiplex PCR; TCRdb's copy has only in-frame clones and lacks some. The data contain some 30,000 clones, around four fifths of them singletons. This CDR3 region has 14 residues. The germline V gene has CDR1 WSHSY and CDR2 SAAADI. The V segment lost 4 bases and the J segment 11 bases; nucleotides outside the gene matches: 11. General observations from the study: Comparing one patient's CSF and blood CD4+ clonotypes highlighted HCRT- and TRIB2-specific autoreactive clonotypes. No autoreactive T cell clone sequences appeared in some memory CD4+ repertoires. Reportedly, autoreactive clonotypes were serially detected in patients' blood but not controls'.

The receptor was derived from a human donor with narcolepsy. The chain links TRBV10-2 to TRBJ2-5, with 9 positions matching TRBD1. Sample: CD45RA- memory CD4+ T cells from PBMCs. The CDR3 protein is CASSVGGQGNEQYF. CDR3 DNA: TGCGCCAGCAGTGTTGGCGGACAGGGGAATGAGCAGTACTTC.